This T cell receptor (beta chain) was found in a study of blood T cell repertoires in COVID-19. Study-wide context: T cells, B-cell-depleted T cells, or PBMCs supplied cDNA or gDNA.

The J segment lost 7 bases and the V segment lost 3 bases, leaving 6 bases of the junction unmatched. This CDR3 is built from 14 residues. The V gene's germline CDR1 is MDHEN and CDR2 SYDVKM. The method was immunoSEQ multiplex PCR; TCRdb's version includes in-frame clones alone and lacks a portion of them. The sample lists about 200,000 clones; 80% to 90% were seen once. The sequenced material came from peripheral blood. The sequence was obtained from a human donor in a cohort sampled during active COVID-19. The chain is built from TRBV28 and TRBJ2-1; 7 bases are a match to TRBD2. The CDR3 DNA sequence: TGTGCCAGCAGTTTGAGGCGGGAGATTAATGAGCAGTTCTTC. It codes for CASSLRREINEQFF.